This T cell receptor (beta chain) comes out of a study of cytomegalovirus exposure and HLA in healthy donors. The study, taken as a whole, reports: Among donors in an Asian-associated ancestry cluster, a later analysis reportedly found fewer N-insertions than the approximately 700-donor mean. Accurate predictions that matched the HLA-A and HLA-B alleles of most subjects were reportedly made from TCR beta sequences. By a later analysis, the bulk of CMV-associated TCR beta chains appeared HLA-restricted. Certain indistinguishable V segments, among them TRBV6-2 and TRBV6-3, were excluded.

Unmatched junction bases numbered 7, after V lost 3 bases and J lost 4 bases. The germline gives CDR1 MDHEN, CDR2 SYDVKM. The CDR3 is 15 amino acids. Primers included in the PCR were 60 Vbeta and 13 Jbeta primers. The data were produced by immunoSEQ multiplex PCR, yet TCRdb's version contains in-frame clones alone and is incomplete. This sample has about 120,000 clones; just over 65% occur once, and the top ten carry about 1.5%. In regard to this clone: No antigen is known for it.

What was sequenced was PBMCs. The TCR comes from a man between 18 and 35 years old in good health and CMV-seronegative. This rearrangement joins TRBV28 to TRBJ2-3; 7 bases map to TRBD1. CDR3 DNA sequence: TGTGCCAGCAGTTTCAGGGGGATTGTCGCAGATACGCAGTATTTT. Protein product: CASSFRGIVADTQYF.